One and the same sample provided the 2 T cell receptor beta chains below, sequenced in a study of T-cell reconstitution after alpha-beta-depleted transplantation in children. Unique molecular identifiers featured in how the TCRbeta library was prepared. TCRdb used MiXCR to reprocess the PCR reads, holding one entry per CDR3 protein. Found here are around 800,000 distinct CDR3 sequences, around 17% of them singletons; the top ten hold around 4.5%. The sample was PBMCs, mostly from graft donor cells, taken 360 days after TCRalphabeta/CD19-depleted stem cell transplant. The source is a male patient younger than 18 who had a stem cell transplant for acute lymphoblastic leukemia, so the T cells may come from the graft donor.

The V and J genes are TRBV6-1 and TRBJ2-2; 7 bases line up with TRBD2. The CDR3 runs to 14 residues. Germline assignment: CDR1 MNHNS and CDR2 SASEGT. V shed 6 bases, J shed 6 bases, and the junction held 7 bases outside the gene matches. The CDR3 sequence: CASRVLAFAGELFF. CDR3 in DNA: TGTGCCAGCAGGGTACTAGCGTTCGCCGGGGAGCTGTTTTTT.

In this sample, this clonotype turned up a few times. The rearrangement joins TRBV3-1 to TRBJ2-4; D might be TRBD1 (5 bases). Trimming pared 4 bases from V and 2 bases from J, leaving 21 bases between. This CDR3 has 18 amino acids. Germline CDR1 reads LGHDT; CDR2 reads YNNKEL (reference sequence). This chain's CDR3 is CASSPPFRATWTKNIQYF. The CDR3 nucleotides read TGTGCCAGCAGCCCCCCCTTCAGGGCTACTTGGACCAAAAACATTCAGTACTTC.